The next 17 T cell receptor beta chains were all read from a single sample in a study of CD8 T cells in ankylosing spondylitis. TCRdb recomputed calls from the 5' RACE reads with MiXCR, one row per CDR3 protein. The sample comprises about 35,000 distinct CDR3 sequences, roughly 3.1% of which are singletons, and around 2.8% rests with the top ten. Sequencing was performed on blood, either unsorted or a sorted T cell fraction (not recorded which). The receptor set was obtained from a male donor with ankylosing spondylitis or in good health (not recorded which).

This clonotype was counted many times. The J gene is TRBJ2-1, the V gene TRBV9; D not certain. This CDR3 has 15 residues. Germline CDR1 is SGDLS and CDR2 is YYNGEE. V gave up 0 bases and J gave up 4 bases, with 11 bases separating them. CDR3 protein: CASSVAPDLYNEQFF. CDR3 sequence (DNA): TGTGCCAGCAGCGTAGCGCCAGACCTATACAATGAGCAGTTCTTC.

This clonotype was counted ten times or more. This sequence joins TRBV9 and TRBJ2-1, with TRBD2 matching over 9 bases. Germline assignment: CDR1 SGDLS and CDR2 YYNGEE. The CDR3 runs to 15 residues. The trim removed 4 bases at V and 5 bases at J, leaving 7 bases unmatched. CDR3 DNA: TGTGCCAGCAGCCAAACCCTAGCGGGGAACAATGAGCAGTTCTTC. It is translated as CASSQTLAGNNEQFF.

This clonotype was found many times. The rearrangement links TRBV9 to TRBJ2-3, with D unresolved. Trimming removed 0 bases at V and 5 bases at J, with 16 bases between. The CDR3 spans 16 residues. CDR1 is SGDLS, CDR2 YYNGEE, per germline. CDR3 nucleotides: TGTGCCAGCAGCGTAGGGCCCAACCGGCGGAGAGATACGCAGTATTTT. Translating it yields CASSVGPNRRRDTQYF.

This clonotype was seen a handful of times. The rearrangement links TRBV9 to TRBJ2-3, with a weak D call TRBD2 (6 bases). Germline CDR1 reads SGDLS; CDR2 reads YYNGEE. Trimming stripped 0 bases from V and 0 bases from J, with 11 bases between. The CDR3 extends over 16 amino acids. The chain's CDR3 is CASSVEEGTSTDTQYF. The CDR3 nucleotides are TGTGCCAGCAGCGTAGAGGAGGGGACTAGCACAGATACGCAGTATTTT.

Many counts were recorded for this clonotype. The CDR3 DNA follows: TGTGCCAGCAGCGCCTCTCTTATACGGAACACCGGGGAGCTGTTTTTT. Translated, it gives CASSASLIRNTGELFF. V is TRBV9 and J is TRBJ2-2; D not certain. This CDR3 comprises 16 residues. CDR1 and CDR2 (germline): SGDLS, YYNGEE. Trimming shortened V by 3 bases and J by 1 base, and 13 bases separated the two germline ends.

This clonotype occurred many times. The gene calls are TRBV9 and TRBJ2-1; 7 bases agree with TRBD2. The CDR3 consists of 16 residues. The J segment lost 0 bases and the V segment lost 0 bases, leaving 3 bases of the junction unmatched. From germline, CDR1 is SGDLS and CDR2 YYNGEE. The CDR3 here is CASSVGGGGSYNEQFF. The CDR3 nucleotides are TGTGCCAGCAGCGTAGGAGGCGGGGGCTCCTACAATGAGCAGTTCTTC.

This clonotype showed up many times. The rearrangement joins TRBV9 to TRBJ2-6; D is undetermined. Trimming removed 4 bases at V and 0 bases at J, with 14 bases between. There are 17 residues in the CDR3. Germline V lookup: CDR1 SGDLS, CDR2 YYNGEE. The CDR3 sequence: CASSLGLLPSGANVLTF. Written as DNA, the CDR3 is TGTGCCAGCAGCCTCGGGCTGCTCCCCTCTGGGGCCAACGTCCTGACTTTC.

This clonotype was observed at least ten times. CDR3 nucleotides: TGTGCCAGCAGCCGAGGGGGGACAGGGGGAAAATCACCCCTCCACTTT. Translation: CASSRGGTGGKSPLHF. The V call is TRBV9, the J call TRBJ1-6, with 11 bases that match TRBD1. The germline CDR1 and CDR2 sequences are SGDLS and YYNGEE. The ends lost 4 bases at V and 10 bases at J; junction bases unmatched: 10. The CDR3 is 16 residues long.

This clonotype was seen ten or more times. V usage is TRBV9 and J usage is TRBJ2-1, with 8 bases aligning to TRBD2. Germline lookup yields CDR1 SGDLS and CDR2 YYNGEE. This CDR3 is 16 amino acids long. V lost 3 bases and J lost 0; bases outside the gene matches: 5. As DNA, the CDR3 is TGTGCCAGCAGCGCAGGACTAGCAATCTCCTACAATGAGCAGTTCTTC. Amino acids: CASSAGLAISYNEQFF. The variable domain in full, completed from reference TRBV9 and TRBJ2-1, reads DSGVTQTPKHLITATGQRVTLRCSPRSGDLSVYWYQQSLDQGLQFLIQYYNGEERAKGNILERFSAQQFPDLHSELNLSSLELGDSALYFCASSAGLAISYNEQFFGPGTRLTVL.

This clonotype came up many times. V usage is TRBV9 and J usage is TRBJ2-2; either TRBD1 or TRBD2 may fit D (5 bases each). Trimming stripped 4 bases from V and 6 bases from J, with 10 bases between. The CDR3 has 13 residues. Per the germline V gene, CDR1 is SGDLS and CDR2 is YYNGEE. CDR3 sequence reads: CASSRGDSGELFF. The CDR3 coding sequence is TGTGCCAGCAGCCGGGGCGATTCCGGGGAGCTGTTTTTT.

This clonotype has ten or more counts. The chain joins TRBV9 to TRBJ2-2, with 7 nucleotides matching TRBD1. The CDR3 has 16 amino acids. Germline CDR1 SGDLS, CDR2 YYNGEE. Losses at the gene ends were 0 bases for V and 3 bases for J; bases not matched to a gene: 5. This chain's CDR3 is CASSVAPGQHTGELFF. Here the CDR3 DNA reads TGTGCCAGCAGCGTAGCCCCGGGACAGCACACCGGGGAGCTGTTTTTT.

In its sample, this clonotype was seen many times. This rearrangement joins TRBV9 to TRBJ2-1, with TRBD2 identical over 16 bases. V was pared by 3 bases and J by 7 bases, with 4 bases of the junction left unmatched. Germline-derived CDR1 and CDR2 are SGDLS and YYNGEE. The CDR3 is 16 amino acids. Here the CDR3 reads CASSGLGLAGGNEQFF. The CDR3 nucleotides are TGTGCCAGCAGCGGATTGGGACTAGCGGGGGGGAATGAGCAGTTCTTC.

The V and J genes are TRBV9 and TRBJ2-3, with 8 bases matching TRBD2. V dropped 2 bases and J dropped 0; count of bases not matched to a gene: 2. The CDR3 loop spans 15 amino acids. The germline gives CDR1 SGDLS, CDR2 YYNGEE. The CDR3 is CASSVTSASTDTQYF. CDR3 sequence (DNA): TGTGCCAGCAGCGTGACTAGCGCGAGCACAGATACGCAGTATTTT.

This clonotype was recorded at least ten times. V and J are TRBV9 and TRBJ2-5, with D perhaps TRBD2 (6 bases). V lost 3 bases and J lost 4, with 10 bases in between. Germline CDR1 SGDLS, CDR2 YYNGEE. The CDR3 extends over 13 amino acids. In DNA form, the CDR3 reads TGTGCCAGCAGCGCCCTGGGGGGAGAGACCCAGTACTTC. It is translated as CASSALGGETQYF.

This clonotype was observed many times. The V call is TRBV9, the J call TRBJ2-6; D possibly corresponds to TRBD1 (6 bases). CDR1 SGDLS and CDR2 YYNGEE come from the germline V gene. The CDR3 covers 18 residues. The V end lost 0 bases, the J end lost 0 bases, and 13 bases lay between the germline ends. In DNA, the CDR3 is TGTGCCAGCAGCGTAGTTCAGGGGTGGAACTCTGGGGCCAACGTCCTGACTTTC. It specifies CASSVVQGWNSGANVLTF.

This clonotype was recorded many times. The V and J genes are TRBV9 and TRBJ2-1, with TRBD2 identical over 10 bases. CDR1 is SGDLS and CDR2 is YYNGEE in the germline V gene. This CDR3 has 15 residues. V gave up 0 bases and J gave up 8 bases; unmatched junction bases: 5. In DNA, the CDR3 is TGTGCCAGCAGCGTAGGGAATAGCGGGGGGTATGAGCAGTTCTTC. Protein sequence: CASSVGNSGGYEQFF.

There are a few counts of this clonotype. The rearrangement uses TRBV5-1 and TRBJ2-1, with 9 nucleotides matching TRBD2. J gave up 7 bases and V 2 bases, and 4 bases lay outside the gene matches. The CDR3 is 14 residues long. CDR1 SGHRS and CDR2 YFSETQ come from the germline V gene. CDR3 sequence reads: CASSFIAGANEQFF. The CDR3 DNA sequence: TGCGCCAGCAGCTTTATAGCGGGAGCGAATGAGCAGTTCTTC.